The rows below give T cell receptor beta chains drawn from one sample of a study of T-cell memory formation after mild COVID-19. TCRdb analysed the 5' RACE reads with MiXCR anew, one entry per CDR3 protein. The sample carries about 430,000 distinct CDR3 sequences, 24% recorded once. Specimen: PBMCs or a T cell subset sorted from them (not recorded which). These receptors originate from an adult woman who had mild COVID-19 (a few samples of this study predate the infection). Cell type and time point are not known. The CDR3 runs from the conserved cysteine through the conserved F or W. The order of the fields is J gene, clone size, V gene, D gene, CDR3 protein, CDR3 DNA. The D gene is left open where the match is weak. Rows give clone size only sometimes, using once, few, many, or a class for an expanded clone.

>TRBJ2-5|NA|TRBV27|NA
CASSLLSGEETQYF
TGTGCCAGCAGCTTACTGTCCGGGGAGGAGACCCAGTACTTC
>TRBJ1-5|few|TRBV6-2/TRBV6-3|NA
CASRRGVRNQPQHF
TGTGCCAGCAGACGAGGAGTCAGGAATCAGCCCCAGCATTTT
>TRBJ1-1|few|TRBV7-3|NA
CASSQAGGTEAFF
TGTGCCAGCAGTCAAGCGGGGGGCACTGAAGCTTTCTTT
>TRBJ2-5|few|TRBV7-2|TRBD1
CASSLVGQIAQETQYF
TGTGCCAGCAGCTTAGTGGGACAGATAGCTCAAGAGACCCAGTACTTC
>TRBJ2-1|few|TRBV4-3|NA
CASSQELQRGSDEQFF
TGCGCCAGCAGCCAAGAACTCCAACGGGGTAGCGATGAGCAGTTCTTC
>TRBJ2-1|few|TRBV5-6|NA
CASSLEQGPYNEQFF
TGTGCCAGCAGCTTGGAACAGGGCCCCTACAATGAGCAGTTCTTC
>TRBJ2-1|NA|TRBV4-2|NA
CASSQDSGWNEQFF
TGTGCCAGCAGCCAAGATTCGGGGTGGAATGAGCAGTTCTTC
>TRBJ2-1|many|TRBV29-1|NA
CSVEDLPYNEQFF
TGCAGCGTTGAAGATCTCCCTTACAATGAGCAGTTCTTC
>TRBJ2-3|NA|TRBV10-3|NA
CAISESNSHTQYF
TGTGCCATCAGTGAGTCGAACAGCCATACGCAGTATTTT
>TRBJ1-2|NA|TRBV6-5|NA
CASSYSSTANYGYTF
TGTGCCAGCAGTTACTCGTCGACTGCTAACTATGGCTACACCTTC
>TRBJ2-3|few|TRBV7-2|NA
CASSLNRATDTQYF
TGTGCCAGCAGCCTGAACAGAGCCACAGATACGCAGTATTTT
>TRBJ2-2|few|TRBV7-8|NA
CASSGFETGELFF
TGTGCCAGCAGCGGCTTTGAGACCGGGGAGCTGTTTTTT
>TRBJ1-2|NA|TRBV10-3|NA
CAISERSTGANYGYTF
TGTGCCATCAGTGAGCGAAGCACCGGGGCTAACTATGGCTACACCTTC
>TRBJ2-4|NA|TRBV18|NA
CASSPGSRAKNIQYF
TGTGCCAGCTCACCAGGGAGTAGAGCCAAAAACATTCAGTACTTC
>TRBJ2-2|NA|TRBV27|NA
CASQEWNTGELFF
TGTGCCAGCCAGGAGTGGAACACCGGGGAGCTGTTTTTT
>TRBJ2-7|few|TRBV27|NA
CASGFYEQYF
TGTGCCAGCGGATTCTACGAGCAGTACTTC
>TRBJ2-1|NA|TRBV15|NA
CATSILPLASEQFF
TGTGCCACCAGCATCCTACCTCTAGCAAGTGAGCAGTTCTTC
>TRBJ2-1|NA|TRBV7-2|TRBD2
CASSITSGSFNEQFF
TGTGCCAGCAGTATTACTAGCGGGAGTTTCAATGAGCAGTTCTTC
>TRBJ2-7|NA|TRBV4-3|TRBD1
CASSRQTGTGGYEQYF
TGCGCCAGCAGCCGCCAGACCGGGACAGGGGGATACGAGCAGTACTTC
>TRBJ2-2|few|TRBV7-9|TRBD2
CASSLGLAGVQAGELFF
TGTGCCAGCAGCCTCGGACTAGCGGGAGTTCAGGCCGGGGAGCTGTTTTTT
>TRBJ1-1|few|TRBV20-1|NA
CSAGQTLNTEAFF
TGCAGTGCTGGACAAACACTGAACACTGAAGCTTTCTTT
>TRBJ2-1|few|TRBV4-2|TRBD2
CASSQDRPRTSGGSSYNEQFF
TGTGCCAGCAGCCAGGATAGACCAAGGACTAGCGGGGGAAGCTCCTACAATGAGCAGTTCTTC
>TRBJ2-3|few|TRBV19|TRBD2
CASSTSGGGDTQYF
TGTGCCAGTAGTACAAGCGGGGGTGGAGATACGCAGTATTTT
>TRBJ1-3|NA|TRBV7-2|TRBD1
CASSPGGRGLGNTIYF
TGTGCCAGCAGCCCCGGTGGCAGGGGGCTCGGAAACACCATATATTTT
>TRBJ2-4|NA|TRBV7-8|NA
CASSAQSRANIQYF
TGTGCCAGCAGCGCACAATCTAGGGCTAACATTCAGTACTTC
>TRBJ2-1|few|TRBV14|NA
CASSPRGRSYNEQFF
TGTGCCAGCAGCCCACGGGGGAGGTCCTACAATGAGCAGTTCTTC